This T cell receptor beta chain was identified in a study of regulatory T cells in long-lasting Graves disease. To make TCR beta libraries, researchers used iRepertoire HTBI primers and Arm-PCR of CDR3 regions. Via MiXCR, TCRdb re-called the multiplex PCR reads, giving one row per CDR3 protein. The data show approximately 250,000 distinct CDR3 sequences, 18% seen once. Noted time point: newly diagnosed GD, antithyroid drugs for less than 3 months. From PBMCs, RNA was extracted and then used to make the TCR library. The diagnosis of Graves' disease used American Thyroid Association guidelines. Sequenced here: peripheral blood mononuclear cells (PBMCs), sampled at new diagnosis, from a patient treated with antithyroid drugs. The receptor was derived from a female donor with Graves disease.

DNA for the CDR3: TGTGCCAGCAGCCAGAGACAGGGGAGGGTACAAGAGACCCAGTACTTC. It specifies CASSQRQGRVQETQYF. This chain uses TRBV3-1 with TRBJ2-5; TRBD1 might be the D (8 bases). Germline lookup yields CDR1 LGHDT and CDR2 YNNKEL (reference sequence). This CDR3 region has 16 residues. The V end lost 3 bases, the J end lost 2 bases, and 16 bases lay between the germline ends.